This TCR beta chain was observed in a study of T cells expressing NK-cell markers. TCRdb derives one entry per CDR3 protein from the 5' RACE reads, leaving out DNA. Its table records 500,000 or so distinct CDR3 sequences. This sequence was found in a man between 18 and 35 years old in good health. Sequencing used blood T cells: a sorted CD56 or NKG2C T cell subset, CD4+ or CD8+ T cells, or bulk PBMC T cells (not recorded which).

The CDR3 spells CASMRGRGFYGYTF. The rearrangement uses TRBV2 and TRBJ1-2; TCRdb's D gene call, TRBD1, goes unchecked for lack of DNA. Germline V lookup: CDR1 SNHLY, CDR2 FYNNEI. The CDR3 runs 14 residues. Using reference TRBV2 and TRBJ1-2 for the parts outside the CDR3, the full variable domain is EPEVTQTPSHQVTQMGQEVILRCVPISNHLYFYWYRQILGQKVEFLVSFYNNEISEKSEIFDDQFSVERPDGSNFTLKIRSTKLEDSAMYFCASMRGRGFYGYTFGSGTRLTVV.